Presented here are 20 T cell receptor beta chains from one specimen sequenced in a study of CD8 T cells in ankylosing spondylitis. Each CDR3 protein is one row after TCRdb ran MiXCR on the 5' RACE reads. The repertoire consists of 150,000 to 200,000 distinct CDR3 sequences, with more than 9% occurring once and the leading ten covering roughly 28%. The sequencing input was blood, either unsorted or a sorted T cell fraction (not recorded which). Receptors originate from a male donor with ankylosing spondylitis or in good health (not recorded which).

This clonotype was seen ten or more times. This sequence joins TRBV5-1 and TRBJ1-1; 8 nucleotides line up with TRBD1. Germline V gene data show CDR1 as SGHRS and CDR2 as YFSETQ. The CDR3 totals 15 residues. After removal of 4 bases from V and 4 bases from J, the junction contained 9 bases not matched to a gene. As DNA, the CDR3 is TGCGCCAGCAGCCCTTCGACAGGGGAAGGCACTGAAGCTTTCTTT. Translated, it gives CASSPSTGEGTEAFF.

This chain connects TRBV12-3 or TRBV12-4 to TRBJ2-5, with 14 bases aligning to TRBD2. This CDR3 is 17 amino acids long. The trim removed 4 bases at V and 2 bases at J, leaving 6 bases unmatched. The CDR3 spells CASSSTSGGDLQETQYF. The CDR3 DNA follows: TGTGCCAGCAGTTCGACTAGCGGGGGGGATCTGCAAGAGACCCAGTACTTC.

This clonotype was seen a single time. The chain recombines TRBV9 with TRBJ2-3; 8 bases agree with TRBD2. The CDR3 spans 15 residues. Germline V gives CDR1 SGDLS, CDR2 YYNGEE. Germline trimming cut 7 bases from V and 1 base from J; bases unmatched to any gene: 8. The CDR3 region is CASQFSGGGTDTQYF. CDR3 sequence (DNA): TGTGCCAGCCAATTCAGCGGGGGTGGCACAGATACGCAGTATTTT. Full variable domain (outside the CDR3, taken from reference TRBV9 and TRBJ2-3): DSGVTQTPKHLITATGQRVTLRCSPRSGDLSVYWYQQSLDQGLQFLIQYYNGEERAKGNILERFSAQQFPDLHSELNLSSLELGDSALYFCASQFSGGGTDTQYFGPGTRLTVL.

This rearrangement joins TRBV5-1 to TRBJ1-2; D call uncertain. Trimming took off 3 bases at V and 5 bases at J, with 11 bases between the two ends. Germline CDR1 SGHRS, CDR2 YFSETQ. The CDR3 sequence is 13 residues long. CDR3 coding DNA: TGCGCCAGCAGCTCCTCCTTCGAGTATGGCTACACCTTC. Its translation: CASSSSFEYGYTF.

This clonotype showed up many times. J is TRBJ2-1 and V is TRBV14, with D hard to call. Germline V CDR1 and CDR2: SGHDN, FVKESK. This CDR3 comprises 13 residues. V shed 10 bases and J shed 6 bases, with 16 bases lying between them. This chain's CDR3 is CATNLAIGNEQFF. CDR3 nucleotides: TGTGCCACCAACCTTGCGATTGGCAATGAGCAGTTCTTC.

The rearrangement uses TRBV14 and TRBJ1-2; 7 nucleotides agree with TRBD1. CDR3 length: 14 residues. CDR1 and CDR2 from the germline V gene are SGHDN and FVKESK. Trimming at V came to 2 bases and at J to 8 bases, leaving 8 bases not matched to a gene. DNA of the CDR3: TGTGCCAGCAGCCAACGACAGGGCTCCGAGGGCTACACCTTC. It codes for CASSQRQGSEGYTF.

The chain has TRBV11-2 and TRBJ2-2; D unclear. V dropped 6 bases and J dropped 5 bases, with 10 bases sitting between them. CDR3 size: 13 residues. Germline V gene lookup returns CDR1 SGHAT and CDR2 FQNNGV. CDR3 DNA: TGTGCCAGCAGGGATCCGGCGACCGGGGAGCTGTTTTTT. It translates to CASRDPATGELFF.

This clonotype was counted only a few times. The rearrangement uses TRBV19 and TRBJ2-1, with 14 bases lining up with TRBD2. CDR3 length: 18 residues. The V segment lost 6 bases and the J segment 6 bases; nucleotides outside the gene matches: 13. Germline V lookup: CDR1 LNHDA, CDR2 SQIVND (reference sequence). The CDR3 protein is CASRGTSGRIGGGNEQFF. The CDR3 DNA follows: TGTGCCAGTAGAGGGACTAGCGGGAGAATTGGTGGTGGCAATGAGCAGTTCTTC.

This clonotype was observed a few times. The chain recombines TRBV10-3 with TRBJ2-1, with 7 nucleotides matching TRBD1. V was clipped by 6 bases and J by 2 bases; unmatched bases: 7. CDR3 size: 15 residues. Germline CDR1 and CDR2: ENHRY and SYGVKD. The CDR3 DNA reads TGTGCCATCAGCCCGGACAGGCAAGCCTACAATGAGCAGTTCTTC. It translates to CAISPDRQAYNEQFF.

This clonotype was seen only a few times. The J gene is TRBJ1-5, the V gene TRBV20-1; D possibly corresponds to TRBD1 (6 bases). Germline V gene lookup returns CDR1 DFQATT and CDR2 SNEGSKA (reference sequence). Trimming shortened V by 1 base and J by 3 bases, and 28 bases separated the two germline ends. This CDR3 is 20 amino acids long. The CDR3 loop is CSARVGGLGAGLHANQPQHF. The CDR3 bases are TGCAGTGCTAGAGTCGGGGGGTTGGGGGCGGGGCTTCATGCCAATCAGCCCCAGCATTTT.

This clonotype was counted ten times or more. V usage is TRBV20-1 and J usage is TRBJ1-1, with a possible D match to TRBD1 (6 bases). With 2 bases removed from V and 0 bases from J, the gap between germline ends came to 13 bases. This CDR3 spans 15 amino acids. CDR1 is DFQATT, CDR2 SNEGSKA, per germline (reference sequence). CDR3 region: CSARWGARMNTEAFF. The CDR3 DNA follows: TGCAGTGCTAGATGGGGGGCTAGGATGAACACTGAAGCTTTCTTT.

This clonotype was observed at least ten times. The CDR3 protein is CASSPGGLRNEKLFF. In nucleotides, the CDR3 is TGCGCCAGCAGCCCGGGCGGTTTACGGAATGAAAAACTGTTTTTT. The chain employs TRBV5-1 and TRBJ1-4, with no clear D. V was clipped by 4 bases and J by 5 bases, with 15 bases between them. Germline V gene lookup returns CDR1 SGHRS and CDR2 YFSETQ. CDR3 length: 15 amino acids.

This clonotype was observed many times. The CDR3 here is CASSLSGLAGRGMTYNEQFF. Written as DNA, the CDR3 is TGTGCCAGCAGCTTAAGCGGACTAGCGGGAAGGGGTATGACCTACAATGAGCAGTTCTTC. The V gene is TRBV7-2, the J gene TRBJ2-1; TRBD2 matches 12 bases. Germline V gene sequence: CDR1 SGHTA, CDR2 FQGNSA. After removal of 2 bases from V and 2 bases from J, the junction contained 13 bases not matched to a gene. The CDR3 length is 20 residues.

The chain has TRBV20-1 and TRBJ2-2; TRBD2 matches at 7 bases. CDR1 is DFQATT, CDR2 SNEGSKA, per germline (reference sequence). The CDR3 is 19 amino acids. After removal of 6 bases from V and 0 bases from J, the junction contained 19 bases not matched to a gene. For the CDR3, the DNA is TGCAGTGCCCGACTTATTCGACCAGCGGGAAGGTCGAACACCGGGGAGCTGTTTTTT. Translation: CSARLIRPAGRSNTGELFF.

This clonotype was recorded a few times. The chain joins TRBV5-8 to TRBJ2-3, with 7 positions matching TRBD1. With V trimmed by 2 bases and J by 2 bases, 5 bases remained unmatched. Germline V gene lookup returns CDR1 SGHTS and CDR2 YDEGEE. This CDR3 is 15 amino acids long. The CDR3 spells CASSLAGTDTDTQYF. The CDR3 DNA is TGTGCCAGCAGCTTAGCCGGGACAGACACAGATACGCAGTATTTT.

There are a few counts of this clonotype. This sequence joins TRBV5-5 and TRBJ2-2; the match to TRBD1 covers 9 bases. Germline lookup yields CDR1 SGHKS and CDR2 YYEKEE (reference sequence). After removal of 4 bases from V and 5 bases from J, the junction contained 6 bases not matched to a gene. This CDR3 spans 15 amino acids. The CDR3 loop reads CASSPGTGKTGELFF. In nucleotides, the CDR3 is TGTGCCAGCAGCCCAGGGACAGGGAAGACCGGGGAGCTGTTTTTT.

This clonotype was observed at least ten times. V and J are TRBV20-1 and TRBJ1-2; 9 positions match TRBD1. Unmatched junction bases numbered 11, after V lost 6 bases and J lost 0 bases. In germline, CDR1 is DFQATT, CDR2 SNEGSKA (reference sequence). The CDR3 loop spans 16 amino acids. The CDR3 sequence is CSATLDRGSTNYGYTF. In DNA, the CDR3 is TGCAGTGCCACCCTGGACAGGGGTTCCACTAACTATGGCTACACCTTC.

This clonotype came up many times. The V gene is TRBV14, the J gene TRBJ1-1; D may be TRBD1 (6 bases). Germline values: CDR1 SGHDN, CDR2 FVKESK. The CDR3 consists of 15 residues. V was cut by 1 base and J by 5 bases, with 14 bases left in between. Here the CDR3 DNA reads TGTGCCAGCAGCCAAGGACAGGAGTGGGGGACTGAAGCTTTCTTT. It is translated as CASSQGQEWGTEAFF.

There are many counts of this clonotype. V gene TRBV10-3 combines with J gene TRBJ2-3; 7 nucleotides agree with TRBD2. V lost 8 bases, J lost 3 bases, and 8 bases stayed unmatched. Looked up from germline, CDR1 is ENHRY and CDR2 is SYGVKD. The CDR3 contains 14 residues. CDR3 amino acids: CAIGKGLETDTQYF. Here the CDR3 DNA reads TGTGCCATCGGAAAAGGACTAGAGACAGATACGCAGTATTTT.

In its sample, this clonotype was seen many times. The V gene is TRBV24-1, the J gene TRBJ2-2; no clear D gene. Trimming stripped 1 base from V and 6 bases from J, with 2 bases between. Germline values: CDR1 KGHDR, CDR2 SFDVKD. This CDR3 is built from 12 residues. Here the CDR3 reads CATSDLSGELFF. The CDR3 nucleotides read TGTGCCACCAGTGATTTATCCGGGGAGCTGTTTTTT.